One and the same sample provided the 6 T cell receptor beta chains below, sequenced in a study of blood T cells in healthy people across ages. PCR was performed a second time for about 7 to 12 cycles using a sample-barcoded 5' primer and a J-beta primer mix. TCRdb re-analysed the 5' RACE reads in MiXCR, keeping a single row per CDR3 protein. The table includes about 1.7 million distinct CDR3 sequences, approximately 28% detected once. Input material: blood. The receptors shown here come from a woman in her 30s in good health.

The table lists this clonotype with a few counts. CDR3 nucleotides: TGTGCCAGCAGCTTACCGGGACAGATTGGCTACACCTTC. Amino acid sequence: CASSLPGQIGYTF. This rearrangement joins TRBV7-2 to TRBJ1-2; 7 nucleotides match TRBD1. J gave up 7 bases and V 2 bases, and 4 bases lay outside the gene matches. This CDR3 is 13 amino acids long. Germline V gene sequence: CDR1 SGHTA, CDR2 FQGNSA.

This clonotype was counted many times. The CDR3 sequence: CSVGVTGVEQFF. CDR3 coding DNA: TGCAGCGTTGGAGTGACAGGGGTTGAGCAGTTCTTC. V gene TRBV29-1 combines with J gene TRBJ2-1, with 8 bases identical to TRBD1. From germline, CDR1 is SQVTM and CDR2 ANQGSEA. Germline trimming cut 4 bases from V and 9 bases from J; bases unmatched to any gene: 5. The CDR3 totals 12 residues.

The J gene is TRBJ2-3, the V gene TRBV10-3; D is uncertain. The CDR3 has 13 amino acids. V lost 2 bases and J 0 bases, leaving 3 bases between the germline ends. Per germline, CDR1 ENHRY and CDR2 SYGVKD. The DNA of the CDR3 is TGTGCCATCAGTGAGCCAAGCACAGATACGCAGTATTTT. Its translation is CAISEPSTDTQYF.

This clonotype was counted many times. The J gene is TRBJ1-2, the V gene TRBV6-5; tentatively, D is TRBD1 (6 bases). Germline CDR1 reads MNHEY; CDR2 reads SVGAGI. The V and J ends lost 2 bases and 8 bases respectively, with 9 bases between them. CDR3 length: 12 residues. The CDR3 protein is CASSYGGLGYTF. CDR3 DNA sequence: TGTGCCAGCAGTTACGGGGGGCTCGGCTACACCTTC.

The V gene is TRBV12-3 or TRBV12-4, the J gene TRBJ2-1, with TRBD1 identical over 10 bases. Losses at the gene ends were 8 bases for V and 0 bases for J; bases not matched to a gene: 10. The CDR3 length is 17 residues. CDR3 nucleotide sequence: TGTGCCAGCGCCCGGGACAGGGGTTTGGTCTCCTACAATGAGCAGTTCTTC. Its translation: CASARDRGLVSYNEQFF.

With respect to this clonotype: The missing conserved phenylalanine or tryptophan at the end of this CDR3 makes a read error likely. The chain recombines TRBV7-9 with TRBJ1-3, with TRBD1 as a possible D gene (5 bases). The CDR3 runs to 17 residues. Trimming pared 4 bases from V and 1 base from J, leaving 17 bases between. The germline V gene encodes CDR1 SEHNR and CDR2 FQNEAQ (reference sequence). In DNA, the CDR3 is TGTGCCAGCAGCTCAGCTACGGGGCCGAATTCTGGAAACACCATATATTAT. The encoded protein is CASSSATGPNSGNTIYY.